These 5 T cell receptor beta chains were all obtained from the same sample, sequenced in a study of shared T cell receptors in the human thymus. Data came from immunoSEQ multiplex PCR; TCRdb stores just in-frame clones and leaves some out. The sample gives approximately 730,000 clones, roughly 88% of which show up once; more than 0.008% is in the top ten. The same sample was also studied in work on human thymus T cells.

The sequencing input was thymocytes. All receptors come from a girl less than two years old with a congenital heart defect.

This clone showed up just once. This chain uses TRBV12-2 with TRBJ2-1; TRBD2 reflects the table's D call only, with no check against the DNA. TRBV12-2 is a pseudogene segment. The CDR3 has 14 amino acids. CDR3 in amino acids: CASRLGYSHNEQFF. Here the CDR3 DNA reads TGTGCAAGTCGCTTAGGATATAGCCACAATGAGCAGTTCTTC.

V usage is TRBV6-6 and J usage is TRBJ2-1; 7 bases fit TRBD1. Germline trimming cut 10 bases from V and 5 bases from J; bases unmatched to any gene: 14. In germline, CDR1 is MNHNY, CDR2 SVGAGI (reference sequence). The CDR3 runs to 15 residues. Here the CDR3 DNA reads TGTGCCATTACAACAGGGGACCCTCACGACAATGAGCAGTTCTTC. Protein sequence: CAITTGDPHDNEQFF.

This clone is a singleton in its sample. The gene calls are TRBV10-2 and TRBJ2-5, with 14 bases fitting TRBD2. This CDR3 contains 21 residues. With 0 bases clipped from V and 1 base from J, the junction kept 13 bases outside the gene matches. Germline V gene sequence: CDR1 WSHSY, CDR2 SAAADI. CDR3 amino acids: CASSESIHERTSGGIQETQYF. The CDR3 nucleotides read TGCGCCAGCAGTGAGTCAATTCACGAAAGGACTAGCGGGGGGATCCAAGAGACCCAGTACTTC.

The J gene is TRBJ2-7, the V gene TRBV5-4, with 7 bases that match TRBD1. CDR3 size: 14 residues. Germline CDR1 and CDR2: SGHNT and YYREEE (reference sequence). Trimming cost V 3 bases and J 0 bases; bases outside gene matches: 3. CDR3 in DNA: TGTGCCAGCAGCTCGGGACAGACCTCCTACGAGCAGTACTTC. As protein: CASSSGQTSYEQYF.

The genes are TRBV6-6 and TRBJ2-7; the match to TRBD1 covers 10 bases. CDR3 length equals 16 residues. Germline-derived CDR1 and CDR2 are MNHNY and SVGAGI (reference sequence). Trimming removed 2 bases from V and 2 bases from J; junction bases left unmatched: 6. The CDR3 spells CASSYPDRGDAYEQYF. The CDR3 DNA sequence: TGTGCCAGCAGTTACCCGGACAGGGGGGACGCCTACGAGCAGTACTTC.